The rows below give T cell receptor beta chains drawn from one sample of a study of blood T cell repertoires in COVID-19. Profiling relied on immunoSEQ multiplex PCR, and the TCRdb table lists in-frame clones only, not all of them. The sample lists 200,000 to 250,000 clones; around 75% were seen once. Sequenced input: peripheral blood. The receptor source for this set is a human donor in a cohort sampled during active COVID-19. Both conserved end residues are part of each CDR3. The D gene is left open where the match is weak. For some rows the clone size is stated as once, few or many, or as a class when expanded; others skip it.

V gene	clone size	D gene	J gene	CDR3 protein	CDR3 DNA
TRBV7-3	NA	TRBD2	TRBJ2-2	CASSLAGVNTGELFF	TGTGCCAGCAGCCTAGCGGGAGTGAACACCGGGGAGCTGTTTTTT
TRBV19	once	NA	TRBJ2-5	CASSERTEYQETQYF	TGTGCCAGTAGTGAGCGGACTGAGTACCAAGAGACCCAGTACTTC
TRBV5-8	NA	NA	TRBJ2-3	CASSLGPGEARRTDTQYF	TGTGCCAGCAGCTTGGGCCCCGGGGAAGCGAGGCGCACAGATACGCAGTATTTT
TRBV6-6	NA	NA	TRBJ2-1	CASSPPGSGSYNEQFF	TGTGCCAGCAGTCCCCCGGGTAGCGGCTCCTACAATGAGCAGTTCTTC
TRBV19	medium-sized	NA	TRBJ2-7	CASSIDPTPTYEQYF	TGTGCCAGTAGTATAGATCCTACCCCAACCTACGAGCAGTACTTC
TRBV27	NA	TRBD2	TRBJ2-3	CASRSSGRATDTQYF	TGTGCCAGCAGGTCTAGCGGGAGGGCGACAGATACGCAGTATTTT
TRBV6-5	NA	NA	TRBJ2-6	CASSYSQFSGANVLTF	TGTGCCAGCAGTTACTCACAGTTCTCTGGGGCCAACGTCCTGACTTTC
TRBV9	NA	TRBD2	TRBJ2-2	CASSTRTSGAGELFF	TGTGCCAGCAGCACCCGGACTAGCGGGGCCGGGGAGCTGTTTTTT
TRBV28	NA	NA	TRBJ1-6	CASSGLGTNNSPLHF	TGTGCCAGCAGTGGTCTGGGGACTAATAATTCACCCCTCCACTTT
TRBV6-5	NA	NA	TRBJ2-7	CASSSPGGRSYEQYF	TGTGCCAGCAGTTCTCCGGGTGGGAGGTCCTACGAGCAGTACTTC
TRBV7-2	NA	TRBD1	TRBJ1-5	CASSLRDRSSNQPQHF	TGTGCCAGCAGCTTAAGGGACAGATCAAGCAATCAGCCCCAGCATTTT
TRBV15	NA	NA	TRBJ1-4	CATSRSGLEKLFF	TGTGCCACCAGCAGATCGGGACTCGAAAAACTGTTTTTT
TRBV19	NA	TRBD1	TRBJ2-7	CASSIRSRTGASEQYF	TGTGCCAGTAGTATAAGGTCCCGGACAGGGGCGTCCGAGCAGTACTTC
TRBV6-5	NA	TRBD1	TRBJ2-1	CASRYRGLSYNEQFF	TGTGCCAGCAGATACAGGGGGCTTTCCTACAATGAGCAGTTCTTC
TRBV3-1/TRBV3-2	NA	TRBD1	TRBJ2-5	CARKKSRGDRGKEETQYF	TGTGCCAGAAAGAAATCCCGGGGGGACAGGGGGAAGGAAGAGACCCAGTACTTC
TRBV5-4	NA	NA	TRBJ1-1	CALRGARGTEAFF	TGTGCCTTACGGGGGGCACGGGGGACTGAAGCTTTCTTT
TRBV7-3	NA	NA	TRBJ2-6	CASSLWGSGANVLTF	TGTGCCAGCAGCTTATGGGGCAGTGGGGCCAACGTCCTGACTTTC
TRBV7-2	NA	NA	TRBJ1-5	CASSLVPQGQQPQHF	TGTGCCAGCAGCTTAGTACCACAGGGACAACAGCCCCAGCATTTT
TRBV10-3	NA	TRBD2	TRBJ2-7	CAISARTSGRAYEQYF	TGTGCCATCAGTGCCCGGACTAGCGGGAGGGCGTACGAGCAGTACTTC
TRBV7-2	once	NA	TRBJ1-6	CASSRLYNSPLHF	TGTGCCAGCAGCCGACTTTATAATTCACCCCTCCACTTT
TRBV4-1	NA	TRBD2	TRBJ2-1	CASSQSASGMGHEQFF	TGCGCCAGCAGCCAATCCGCTAGCGGGATGGGGCATGAGCAGTTCTTC
TRBV19	NA	NA	TRBJ2-3	CASSRQGVDTQYF	TGTGCCAGTAGCAGGCAGGGCGTAGATACGCAGTATTTT
TRBV19	NA	TRBD1	TRBJ2-3	CASSINRGGDTQYF	TGTGCCAGTAGTATTAACAGGGGTGGAGATACGCAGTATTTT
TRBV10-1	NA	NA	TRBJ2-7	CASSGPFGEIPYEQYF	TGCGCCAGCAGCGGACCCTTTGGGGAGATACCCTACGAGCAGTACTTC
TRBV5-6	NA	NA	TRBJ1-5	CASSSTRRGNQPQHF	TGTGCCAGCAGCTCGACTCGGCGGGGGAATCAGCCCCAGCATTTT
TRBV6-2/TRBV6-3	NA	NA	TRBJ2-2	CASSLTDTGELFF	TGTGCCAGCAGCTTGACAGACACCGGGGAGCTGTTTTTT
TRBV24-1	NA	NA	TRBJ1-5	CATPGPRGGLNQPQHF	TGTGCCACACCGGGGCCTCGGGGAGGTCTCAATCAGCCCCAGCATTTT
TRBV5-1	NA	NA	TRBJ1-3	CASSLSLAGTLYRPIYF	TGCGCCAGCAGCTTGTCTCTCGCCGGGACACTCTACCGTCCCATATATTTT
TRBV28	NA	NA	TRBJ2-7	CASSSRSYEQYF	TGTGCCAGCAGTTCCCGCTCCTACGAGCAGTACTTC
TRBV28	NA	TRBD2	TRBJ2-7	CASSLNGRGSVEQYF	TGTGCCAGCAGTTTAAACGGGAGGGGATCCGTCGAGCAGTACTTC
TRBV6-6	NA	NA	TRBJ1-1	CASSLVMNTEAFF	TGTGCCAGCAGCCTAGTTATGAACACTGAAGCTTTCTTT
TRBV7-8	few	TRBD1	TRBJ2-7	CASSPKPADRVYEQYF	TGTGCCAGCAGCCCAAAGCCTGCGGACAGGGTCTACGAGCAGTACTTC
TRBV21-1	NA	NA	TRBJ1-5	CASSKRDGHQPQHF	TGTGCCAGCAGCAAGAGGGATGGGCATCAGCCCCAGCATTTT
TRBV9	NA	TRBD1	TRBJ1-4	CASSGTGGGGKLFF	TGTGCCAGCAGCGGGACAGGGGGCGGAGGAAAACTGTTTTTT
TRBV9	NA	NA	TRBJ1-1	CASSPGGGGPNTEAFF	TGTGCCAGCAGCCCCGGGGGGGGAGGACCGAACACTGAAGCTTTCTTT
TRBV6-6	NA	NA	TRBJ2-7	CASSYSSRGSYEQYF	TGTGCCAGCAGTTACTCGAGTCGGGGATCCTACGAGCAGTACTTC
TRBV5-1	NA	TRBD1	TRBJ2-3	CASTYWGTGGTDTQYF	TGCGCCAGCACCTACTGGGGGACAGGGGGCACAGATACGCAGTATTTT
TRBV9	few	NA	TRBJ2-3	CASSTSFRTDTQYF	TGTGCCAGCAGCACCTCCTTCAGGACAGATACGCAGTATTTT
TRBV7-9	NA	TRBD2	TRBJ2-7	CASTRLAGGYEQYF	TGTGCCAGCACCCGACTAGCGGGAGGTTACGAGCAGTACTTC
TRBV18	NA	NA	TRBJ1-5	CASSPTDNQPQHF	TGTGCCAGCTCACCGACAGATAATCAGCCCCAGCATTTT
TRBV5-6	NA	NA	TRBJ2-5	CASSLGQQETQYF	TGTGCCAGCAGCTTGGGTCAGCAAGAGACCCAGTACTTC
TRBV14	NA	NA	TRBJ2-3	CASSQASIRPRGTDTQYF	TGTGCCAGCAGCCAAGCTTCAATCAGGCCGCGGGGCACAGATACGCAGTATTTT
TRBV6-6	NA	TRBD1	TRBJ1-2	CASSNGQGRGGYTF	TGTGCCAGCAGCAACGGACAGGGAAGGGGAGGCTACACCTTC
TRBV19	once	NA	TRBJ1-6	CASNQRSAYNSPLHF	TGTGCCAGTAACCAGCGGTCCGCCTATAATTCACCCCTCCACTTT
TRBV11-3	NA	NA	TRBJ2-5	CASSANREETQYF	TGTGCCAGCAGCGCCAACAGGGAAGAGACCCAGTACTTC
TRBV15	NA	NA	TRBJ1-2	CATSRQGYGYTF	TGTGCCACCAGCAGACAGGGCTATGGCTACACCTTC
TRBV7-9	once	NA	TRBJ2-1	CASSHQSGSYNEQFF	TGTGCCAGCAGCCACCAGTCAGGCTCCTACAATGAGCAGTTCTTC
TRBV28	NA	TRBD1	TRBJ1-1	CASSETGTENTEAFF	TGTGCCAGCAGTGAAACCGGGACAGAGAACACTGAAGCTTTCTTT
TRBV2	NA	NA	TRBJ1-2	CASSEAGRRAPNYGYTF	TGTGCCAGCAGTGAAGCGGGGAGGAGGGCACCAAACTATGGCTACACCTTC
TRBV30	NA	NA	TRBJ1-1	CAWSVSNTRTEAFF	TGTGCCTGGAGTGTTAGTAATACGAGGACTGAAGCTTTCTTT
TRBV27	once	TRBD1	TRBJ2-7	CASSSYRDRGSEQYF	TGTGCCAGCAGTTCCTATCGGGACAGGGGAAGCGAGCAGTACTTC
TRBV27	NA	TRBD1	TRBJ1-5	CASSLDRGRNQPQHF	TGTGCCAGCAGTTTGGACAGGGGGAGGAATCAGCCCCAGCATTTT
TRBV27	NA	TRBD1	TRBJ2-7	CASRGTGTVGEQYF	TGTGCCAGCAGGGGAACAGGGACAGTCGGCGAGCAGTACTTC
TRBV6-5	NA	TRBD2	TRBJ2-2	CASRGAGDLTGELFF	TGTGCCAGCAGAGGAGCGGGAGATCTCACCGGGGAGCTGTTTTTT
TRBV11-3	NA	NA	TRBJ1-1	CASSLTRNTEAFF	TGTGCCAGCAGCTTAACCAGGAACACTGAAGCTTTCTTT
TRBV9	few	TRBD1	TRBJ2-1	CASSAQTGGSDNEQFF	TGTGCCAGCAGCGCCCAGACAGGGGGCAGTGACAATGAGCAGTTCTTC
TRBV7-2	NA	NA	TRBJ2-1	CASSLRAGTDNEQFF	TGTGCCAGCAGCTTAAGGGCGGGCACTGACAATGAGCAGTTCTTC
TRBV5-1	NA	NA	TRBJ2-5	CASRDRWAGGETQYF	TGCGCCAGCCGGGACAGATGGGCAGGGGGGGAGACCCAGTACTTC
TRBV19	few	NA	TRBJ2-1	CASSTSKGDEQFF	TGTGCCAGTAGTACTAGCAAAGGCGATGAGCAGTTCTTC